These 22 T cell receptor beta chains were all obtained from the same sample, sequenced in a study of tumor-infiltrating lymphocytes in primary liver carcinoma. Without any cell sorting, roughly 18-30 mg of bulk tissue yielded co-extracted RNA and DNA. From approximately 0.5 ug of total RNA, TCR beta-specific cDNA was reverse-transcribed using a constant-region primer. ARM-PCR, slightly modified, supplied the TCR beta libraries through three nested multiplex PCR rounds. Both of the initial two PCR rounds ran for about 9 cycles and employed TRBV1-TRBV30 forward primers alongside a C-beta reverse primer. TCRdb reprocessed the multiplex PCR reads with MiXCR, giving one entry per CDR3 protein. The table lists 90,000 to 150,000 distinct CDR3 sequences, about 68% of them singletons. Sequencing was carried out using liver tumor tissue from sampling region 1. Documented subset: tumor region T1, superior pole. The source is a woman between 55 and 75 years old with primary liver carcinoma and hepatitis B virus infection.

In regard to this clonotype: The CDR3 ends on some other residue instead of the conserved phenylalanine or tryptophan, so this is likely a read error. This chain joins TRBV9 and TRBJ2-5; maybe TRBD1 (7 bases). CDR1 SGDLS and CDR2 YYNGEE come from the germline V gene. This CDR3 has 15 residues. The germline V and J ends were trimmed by 3 bases and 2 bases, with 14 bases remaining between them. CDR3 nucleotide sequence: TGTGCCAGCAGCGGAGGGGGCAGCGGGCAAGAGACCCAGTACCTC. Amino acid sequence: CASSGGGSGQETQYL.

This clonotype has a handful of counts. The chain uses TRBV7-9 and TRBJ1-2; possible D gene TRBD1, 6 bases. This CDR3 is built from 12 residues. Trimming removed 2 bases at V and 8 bases at J, with 9 bases between. Germline CDR1 is SEHNR and CDR2 is FQNEAQ (reference sequence). DNA for the CDR3: TGTGCCAGCAGCTTAATCGGGGGCGGCTACACCTTC. This gives the protein CASSLIGGGYTF.

This clonotype was observed once. The junction and the germline gene differ at one end; a read error may be behind it. The chain joins TRBV7-8 to TRBJ2-3; 9 positions match TRBD2. In germline, CDR1 is SGHVS, CDR2 FQNEAQ. The CDR3 loop spans 15 amino acids. For the CDR3, the DNA is TGTGCCAGCAGCTCGCGGGAGGGCCGGGCAGATACGCCGTATTTT. It translates to CASSSREGRADTPYF.

The CDR3 here is CASSIHLAGAKNIQYF. CDR3 in DNA: TGTGCCAGCAGCATACACCTAGCGGGAGCCAAAAACATTCAGTACTTC. This rearrangement joins TRBV5-4 to TRBJ2-4; 8 bases are a match to TRBD2. Germline trimming cut 4 bases from V and 0 bases from J; bases unmatched to any gene: 6. This CDR3 is 16 amino acids long. The germline CDR1 and CDR2 sequences are SGHNT and YYREEE (reference sequence).

The CDR3 nucleotides read TGTGCCAGCAGCTTGAGCGGCAGGCCCCAGTATTTT. Residues: CASSLSGRPQYF. The rearrangement joins TRBV13 to TRBJ1-5; weak D call: TRBD2 (5 bases). The DNA matches TRBJ2-3 better at its end, which makes the J call doubtful. The CDR3 is 12 residues long. Germline CDR1 is PRHDT and CDR2 is FYEKMQ (reference sequence).

This clonotype was detected once. A much larger clone differs from this one at a single base, so this may be a read error. The chain uses TRBV14 and TRBJ2-7, with 8 bases fitting TRBD2. The germline V gene has CDR1 SGHDN and CDR2 FVKESK. V trimming: 5 bases; J trimming: 0 bases; junction bases outside the gene matches: 9. The CDR3 sequence is 16 residues long. Here the CDR3 reads CASSSLGGVLSYEQYF. CDR3 DNA sequence: TGTGCCAGCAGCTCACTCGGGGGGGTTCTCTCCTACGAGCAGTACTTC.

This clonotype has only a few counts. J is TRBJ2-7 and V is TRBV5-1; maybe TRBD1 (6 bases). The CDR3 is 16 amino acids. Per the germline V gene, CDR1 is SGHRS and CDR2 is YFSETQ. V lost 0 bases and J 5 bases, leaving 18 bases between the germline ends. CDR3 sequence: CASSLANRVEGNEQYF. CDR3 DNA: TGCGCCAGCAGCTTGGCCAACAGGGTAGAGGGAAACGAGCAGTACTTC.

For this clonotype: Compared with germline, one end of the junction differs, possibly owing to a read error. This rearrangement joins TRBV11-2 to TRBJ2-7, with 8 nucleotides matching TRBD2. From germline, CDR1 is SGHAT and CDR2 FQNNGV. CDR3 length: 15 amino acids. The CDR3 nucleotides read TGTGCTAGCAGCTTAGGGGGTAGCGGGATCTACGAGCAGTACTTC. The encoded protein is CASSLGGSGIYEQYF.

Of note for this clonotype: The missing conserved phenylalanine or tryptophan at the end of this CDR3 makes a read error likely. The genes are TRBV11-2 and TRBJ2-2; 8 bases are shared with TRBD2. Germline-derived CDR1 and CDR2 are SGHAT and FQNNGV. The CDR3 runs to 13 residues. The CDR3 DNA reads as TGTACCAGCAGCGGGGGTTTAGGCGGGGAGCTGTTTCTT. Its protein is CTSSGGLGGELFL.

This chain joins TRBV11-2 and TRBJ2-3; D may be TRBD2 (6 bases). The CDR3 contains 14 residues. The V gene lost 3 bases and the J gene lost 6 bases, with 13 bases spanning the gap. From germline, CDR1 is SGHAT and CDR2 FQNNGV. The CDR3 is CASSLGLPMDTQYF. In DNA form, the CDR3 reads TGTGCCAGCAGCTTGGGACTCCCCATGGATACGCAGTATTTT.

A remark on this clonotype: It is likely a read error, because the conserved phenylalanine at the end of the CDR3 is missing. The chain combines TRBV11-2 with TRBJ1-2; no firm D call. Trimming pared 5 bases from V and 4 bases from J, leaving 11 bases between. The CDR3 totals 13 residues. Germline V gene data show CDR1 as SGHAT and CDR2 as FQNNGV. The DNA of the CDR3 is TGTGCCAGCAGCCCGACCCATACCTATGGCTACACCATC. Translated: CASSPTHTYGYTI.

This clonotype was counted once. With a much larger clone just one base away, this may be a read error. The chain combines TRBV4-1 with TRBJ2-3; 9 bases align to TRBD2. The CDR3 contains 11 residues. Germline V lookup: CDR1 MGHRA, CDR2 YSYEKL. CDR3 nucleotides: TGCGCCCGCGCAGGAAGCGGGAGGTATGCTTTT. It codes for CARAGSGRYAF.

This clonotype was observed many times. The chain couples TRBV6-1 to TRBJ2-5; 10 nucleotides match TRBD1. The CDR3 covers 15 residues. Germline loops: CDR1 MNHNS, CDR2 SASEGT. Unmatched junction bases numbered 3, after V lost 1 base and J lost 4 bases. The CDR3 loop is CASSEVTGGVETQYF. The CDR3 DNA is TGTGCCAGCAGTGAAGTGACAGGGGGCGTAGAGACCCAGTACTTC.

This clonotype was seen at least ten times. The genes are TRBV6-5 and TRBJ2-2; D uncertain. CDR1 is MNHEY, CDR2 SVGAGI, per germline. V gave up 6 bases and J gave up 4 bases, with 15 bases separating them. CDR3 size: 15 residues. CDR3 in amino acids: CASRRDGVGTGELFF. CDR3 nucleotides: TGTGCCAGCAGAAGGGATGGTGTGGGCACCGGGGAGCTGTTTTTT.

This clonotype has ten or more counts. This rearrangement joins TRBV5-4 to TRBJ2-1; 8 bases map to TRBD2. Germline CDR1 is SGHNT and CDR2 is YYREEE (reference sequence). Unmatched junction bases numbered 11, after V lost 4 bases and J lost 8 bases. The CDR3 totals 15 residues. In DNA, the CDR3 is TGTGCCAGCAGCCCCCCGGGGGGGACGGGCGATGAGCAGTTCTTC. Translation: CASSPPGGTGDEQFF.

There are many counts of this clonotype. The genes are TRBV29-1 and TRBJ1-1, with D hard to call. Trimming cost V 7 bases and J 1 base, with 16 bases left between them. The CDR3 contains 14 residues. Germline CDR1 and CDR2: SQVTM and ANQGSEA. The CDR3 protein is CSASWVDKNTEAFF. The CDR3 nucleotides read TGCAGCGCCTCATGGGTAGATAAGAACACTGAAGCTTTCTTT.

With respect to this clonotype: A clone one base away is much larger, so this may be a read error. The CDR3 spells CASSTRTSGTDTQYF. As DNA, the CDR3 is TGTGCCAGCAGCACTAGGACTAGCGGCACAGATACGCAGTATTTT. This chain links TRBV5-4 with TRBJ2-3, with TRBD2 matching over 9 bases. V shed 4 bases and J 1 base; nucleotides not matched to a gene: 4. The CDR3 is 15 residues long. From germline, CDR1 is SGHNT and CDR2 YYREEE (reference sequence).

A single count supports this clonotype. This chain joins TRBV11-3 and TRBJ2-7; D perhaps matches TRBD2 (6 bases). Germline V lookup: CDR1 SGHNT, CDR2 YENEEA. V dropped 6 bases and J dropped 3 bases, with 15 bases sitting between them. The CDR3 sequence is 14 residues long. The CDR3 region has the DNA TGTGCCAGCAGTTTGCGGGACGGGTGCTACGAGCAGTACTTC. Residues: CASSLRDGCYEQYF.

A word on this clonotype: Its ends do not fully match the called genes, so a read error is possible. This rearrangement joins TRBV5-5 to TRBJ1-3; TRBD1 aligns across 9 bases. The CDR3 loop spans 17 amino acids. Germline values: CDR1 SGHKS, CDR2 YYEKEE (reference sequence). The CDR3 protein is CASSSGTGHASGSTIYF. The CDR3 nucleotides are TGTGCCAGCAGCTCCGGGACAGGGCATGCCTCTGGAAGCACCATATATTTT.

This chain links TRBV28 with TRBJ2-7, with D possibly TRBD2 on 6 matching bases. The germline V gene has CDR1 MDHEN and CDR2 SYDVKM. Trimming left V 7 bases short and J 5 bases short, with 21 bases between. The length of the CDR3 is 15 residues. CDR3 amino acids: CASTNRVAETNEQYF. Written as DNA, the CDR3 is TGTGCCAGCACCAACAGAGTAGCGGAGACTAACGAGCAGTACTTC. Drawing the rest from reference TRBV28 and TRBJ2-7, the complete variable domain is DVKVTQSSRYLVKRTGEKVFLECVQDMDHENMFWYRQDPGLGLRLIYFSYDVKMKEKGDIPEGYSVSREKKERFSLILESASTNQTSMYLCASTNRVAETNEQYFGPGTRLTVT.

This clonotype came up once. Given a much more abundant clone one base away, this may be a read error. This chain links TRBV12-5 with TRBJ2-3, with D possibly TRBD2 on 6 matching bases. Trimming removed 1 base from V and 11 bases from J, with 16 bases in between. This CDR3 has 14 residues. Germline CDR1 LGHNT, CDR2 FRNRAP. CDR3 region: CASGLEGTLSMQYF. The CDR3 DNA reads as TGTGCTAGTGGTTTGGAAGGGACTCTGAGTATGCAGTATTTT.

As for this clonotype: One junction end disagrees with the germline gene, perhaps due to a read error. CDR3 bases: TGTGCCAGCAGCTCTACAGGGGGCCTCACCGGGGAGCTGGTTTTT. Protein: CASSSTGGLTGELVF. This chain connects TRBV5-4 to TRBJ2-2; TRBD1 matches 9 bases. Germline V gene lookup returns CDR1 SGHNT and CDR2 YYREEE (reference sequence). This CDR3 is 15 amino acids long.